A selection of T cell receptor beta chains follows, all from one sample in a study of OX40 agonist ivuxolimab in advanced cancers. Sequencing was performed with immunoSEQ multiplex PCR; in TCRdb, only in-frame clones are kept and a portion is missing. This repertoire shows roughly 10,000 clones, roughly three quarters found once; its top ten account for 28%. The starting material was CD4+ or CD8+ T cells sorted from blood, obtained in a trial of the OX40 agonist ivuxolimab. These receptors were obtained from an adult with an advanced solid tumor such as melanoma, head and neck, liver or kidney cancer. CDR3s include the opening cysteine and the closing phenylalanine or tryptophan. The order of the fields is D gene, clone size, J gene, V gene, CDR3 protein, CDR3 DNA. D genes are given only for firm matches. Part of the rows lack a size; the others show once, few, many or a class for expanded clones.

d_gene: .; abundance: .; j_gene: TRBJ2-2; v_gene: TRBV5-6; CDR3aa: CASSLDSPNTGELFF; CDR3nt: TGTGCCAGCAGCTTGGACAGCCCGAACACCGGGGAGCTGTTTTTT
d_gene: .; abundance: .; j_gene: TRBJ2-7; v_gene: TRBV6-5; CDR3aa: CASSSGGPSSYEQYF; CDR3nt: TGTGCCAGCAGTTCTGGGGGGCCTAGCTCCTACGAGCAGTACTTC
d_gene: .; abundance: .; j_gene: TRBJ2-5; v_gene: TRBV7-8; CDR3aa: CASSSRANQETQYF; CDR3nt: TGTGCCAGCAGCTCCCGGGCCAACCAAGAGACCCAGTACTTC
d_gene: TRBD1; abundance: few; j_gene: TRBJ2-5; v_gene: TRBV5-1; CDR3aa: CASNPDRGRGETQYF; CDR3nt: TGCGCCAGCAACCCCGACAGGGGGAGAGGAGAGACCCAGTACTTC
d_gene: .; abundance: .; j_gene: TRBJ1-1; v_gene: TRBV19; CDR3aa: CASSVDGNTEAFF; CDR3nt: TGTGCCAGTAGTGTCGACGGGAACACTGAAGCTTTCTTT
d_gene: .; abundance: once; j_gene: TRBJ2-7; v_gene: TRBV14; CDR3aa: CASSPGHSYEQYF; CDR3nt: TGTGCCAGCAGCCCGGGACATTCCTACGAGCAGTACTTC
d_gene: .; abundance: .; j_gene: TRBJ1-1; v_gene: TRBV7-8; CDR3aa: CASSLRAEGMNTEAFF; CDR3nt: TGTGCCAGCAGCTTAAGGGCAGAGGGCATGAACACTGAAGCTTTCTTT
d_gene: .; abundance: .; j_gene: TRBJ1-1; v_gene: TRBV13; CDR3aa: CASSLGSVGFSTEAFF; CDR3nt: TGTGCCAGCAGCTTAGGCAGTGTCGGGTTCTCCACTGAAGCTTTCTTT
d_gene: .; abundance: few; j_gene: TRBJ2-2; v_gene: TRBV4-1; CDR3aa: CASSSQGTGELFF; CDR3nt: TGCGCCAGCAGCTCACAGGGCACCGGGGAGCTGTTTTTT
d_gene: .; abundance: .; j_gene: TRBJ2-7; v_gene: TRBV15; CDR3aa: CATSKTGAYEQYF; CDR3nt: TGTGCCACCAGCAAGACAGGCGCCTACGAGCAGTACTTC
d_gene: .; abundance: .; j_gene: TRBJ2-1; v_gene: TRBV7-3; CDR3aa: CASSLSPARGNEQFF; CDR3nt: TGTGCCAGCAGCTTAAGCCCGGCTAGGGGCAATGAGCAGTTCTTC
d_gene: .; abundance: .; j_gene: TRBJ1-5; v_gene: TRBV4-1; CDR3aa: CASSQVGTNSNQPQHF; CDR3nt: TGCGCCAGCAGCCAAGTAGGTACGAATAGCAATCAGCCCCAGCATTTT
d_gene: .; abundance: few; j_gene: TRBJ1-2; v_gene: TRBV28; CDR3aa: CASNFLRAFYGYTF; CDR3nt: TGTGCCAGCAACTTCCTCCGGGCCTTTTATGGCTACACCTTC
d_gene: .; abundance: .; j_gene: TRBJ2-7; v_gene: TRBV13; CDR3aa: CASSLSGQSYEQYF; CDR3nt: TGTGCCAGCAGCCTGTCTGGACAATCCTACGAGCAGTACTTC
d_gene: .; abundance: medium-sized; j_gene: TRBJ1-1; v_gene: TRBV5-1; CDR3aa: CASSSYEDGITEAFF; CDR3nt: TGCGCCAGCAGCTCATACGAGGACGGAATCACTGAAGCTTTCTTT
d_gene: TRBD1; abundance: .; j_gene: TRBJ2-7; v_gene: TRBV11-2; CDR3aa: CASSWTGGVYEQYF; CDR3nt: TGTGCCAGCAGCTGGACAGGGGGGGTCTACGAGCAGTACTTC